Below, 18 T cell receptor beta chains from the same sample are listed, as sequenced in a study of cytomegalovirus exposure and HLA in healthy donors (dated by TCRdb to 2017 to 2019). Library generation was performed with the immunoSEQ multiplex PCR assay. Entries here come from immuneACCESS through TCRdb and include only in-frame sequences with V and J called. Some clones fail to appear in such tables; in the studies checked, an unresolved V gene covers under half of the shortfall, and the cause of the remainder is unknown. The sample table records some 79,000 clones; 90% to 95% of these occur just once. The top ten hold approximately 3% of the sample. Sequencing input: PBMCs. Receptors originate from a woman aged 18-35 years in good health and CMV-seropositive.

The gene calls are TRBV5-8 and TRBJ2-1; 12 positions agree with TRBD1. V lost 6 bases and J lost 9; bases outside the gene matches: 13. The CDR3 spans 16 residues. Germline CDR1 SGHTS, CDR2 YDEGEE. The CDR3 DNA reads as TGTGCCAGCACCCCGGGACAGGGGGCTTGGGCGGGTGAGCAGTTCTTC. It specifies CASTPGQGAWAGEQFF.

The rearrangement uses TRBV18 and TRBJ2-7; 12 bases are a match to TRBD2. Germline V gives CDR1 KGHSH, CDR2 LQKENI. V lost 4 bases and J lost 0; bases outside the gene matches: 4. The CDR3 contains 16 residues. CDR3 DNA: TGTGCCAGCTCACTTATGACTAGCGGGGGCTCCTACGAGCAGTACTTC. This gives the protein CASSLMTSGGSYEQYF.

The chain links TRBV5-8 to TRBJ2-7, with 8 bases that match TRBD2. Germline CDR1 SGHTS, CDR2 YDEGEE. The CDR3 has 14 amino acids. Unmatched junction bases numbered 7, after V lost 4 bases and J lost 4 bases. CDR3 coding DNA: TGTGCCAGCAGCAAGAGCGGGAGTAAATACGAGCAGTACTTC. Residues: CASSKSGSKYEQYF.

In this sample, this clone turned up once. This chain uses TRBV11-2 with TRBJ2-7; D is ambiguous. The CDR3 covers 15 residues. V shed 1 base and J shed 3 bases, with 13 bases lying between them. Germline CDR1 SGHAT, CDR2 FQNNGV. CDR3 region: CASSLGYGLFYEQYF. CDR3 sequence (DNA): TGTGCCAGCAGCTTAGGGTACGGTTTATTCTACGAGCAGTACTTC.

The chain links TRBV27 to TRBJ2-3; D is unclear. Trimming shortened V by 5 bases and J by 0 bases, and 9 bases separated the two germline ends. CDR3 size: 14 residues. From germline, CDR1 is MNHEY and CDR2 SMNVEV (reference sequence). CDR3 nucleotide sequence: TGTGCCAGCAGTGCGCTAAGTAGCACAGATACGCAGTATTTT. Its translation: CASSALSSTDTQYF.

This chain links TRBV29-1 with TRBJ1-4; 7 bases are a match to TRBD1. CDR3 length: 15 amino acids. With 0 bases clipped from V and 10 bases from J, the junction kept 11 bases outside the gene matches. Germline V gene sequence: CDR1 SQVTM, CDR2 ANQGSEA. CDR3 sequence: CSVEETGRGQGKLFF. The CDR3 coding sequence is TGCAGCGTTGAAGAAACGGGAAGGGGGCAAGGAAAACTGTTTTTT.

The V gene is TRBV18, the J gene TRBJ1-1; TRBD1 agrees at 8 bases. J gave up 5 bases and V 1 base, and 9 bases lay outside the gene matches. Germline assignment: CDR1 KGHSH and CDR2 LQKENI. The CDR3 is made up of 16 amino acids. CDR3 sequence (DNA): TGTGCCAGCTCACCACAACAGGGGGAGGCGGGTACTGAAGCTTTCTTT. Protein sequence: CASSPQQGEAGTEAFF.

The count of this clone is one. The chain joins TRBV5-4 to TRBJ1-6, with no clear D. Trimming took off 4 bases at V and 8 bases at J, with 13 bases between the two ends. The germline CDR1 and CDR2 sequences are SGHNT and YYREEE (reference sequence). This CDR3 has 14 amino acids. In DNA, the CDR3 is TGTGCCAGCAGCCTCCGAGCACCGGATTCACCCCTCCACTTT. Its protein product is CASSLRAPDSPLHF.

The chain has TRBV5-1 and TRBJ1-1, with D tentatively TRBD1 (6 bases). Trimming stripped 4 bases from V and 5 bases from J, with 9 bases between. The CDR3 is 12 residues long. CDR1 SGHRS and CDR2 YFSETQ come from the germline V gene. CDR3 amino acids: CASSPRGTEAFF. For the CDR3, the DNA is TGCGCCAGCAGCCCAAGGGGGACTGAAGCTTTCTTT.

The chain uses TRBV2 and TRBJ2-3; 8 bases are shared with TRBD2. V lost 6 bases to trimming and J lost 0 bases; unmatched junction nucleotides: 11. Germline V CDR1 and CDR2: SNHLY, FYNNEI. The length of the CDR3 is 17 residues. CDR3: CASRIGGRTSSTDTQYF. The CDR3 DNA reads TGTGCCAGCAGAATTGGCGGGAGGACATCTAGCACAGATACGCAGTATTTT.

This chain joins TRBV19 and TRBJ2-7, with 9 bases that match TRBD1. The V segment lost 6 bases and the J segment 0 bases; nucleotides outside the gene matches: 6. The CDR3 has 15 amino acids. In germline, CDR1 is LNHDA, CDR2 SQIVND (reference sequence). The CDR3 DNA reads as TGTGCCAGTAGGCCCCGGGACAGGGCCTCCTACGAGCAGTACTTC. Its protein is CASRPRDRASYEQYF.

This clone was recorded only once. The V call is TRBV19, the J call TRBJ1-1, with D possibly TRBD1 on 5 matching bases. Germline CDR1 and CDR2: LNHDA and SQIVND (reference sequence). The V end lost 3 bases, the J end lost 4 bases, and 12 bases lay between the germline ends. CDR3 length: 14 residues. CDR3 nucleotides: TGTGCCAGTAGTATGGGGGGATTTCGCACTGAAGCTTTCTTT. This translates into CASSMGGFRTEAFF.

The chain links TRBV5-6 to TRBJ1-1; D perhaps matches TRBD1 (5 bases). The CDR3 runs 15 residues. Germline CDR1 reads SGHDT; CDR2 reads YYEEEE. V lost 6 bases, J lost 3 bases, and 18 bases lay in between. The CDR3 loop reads CASIPGGGLYTEAFF. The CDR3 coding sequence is TGTGCCAGCATCCCTGGCGGGGGATTGTACACTGAAGCTTTCTTT.

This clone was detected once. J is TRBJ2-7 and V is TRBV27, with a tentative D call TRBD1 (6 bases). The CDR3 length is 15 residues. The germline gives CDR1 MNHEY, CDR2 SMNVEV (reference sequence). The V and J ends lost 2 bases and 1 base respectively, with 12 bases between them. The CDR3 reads CASSLQTGASYEQYF. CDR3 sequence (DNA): TGTGCCAGCAGTTTACAGACAGGCGCATCCTACGAGCAGTACTTC.

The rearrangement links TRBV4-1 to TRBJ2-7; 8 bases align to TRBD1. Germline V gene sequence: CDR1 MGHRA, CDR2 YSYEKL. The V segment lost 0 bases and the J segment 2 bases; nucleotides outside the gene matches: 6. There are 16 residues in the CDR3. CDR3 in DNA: TGCGCCAGCAGCCAAGATTTGAACAGGGGGGCCTACGAGCAGTACTTC. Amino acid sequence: CASSQDLNRGAYEQYF.

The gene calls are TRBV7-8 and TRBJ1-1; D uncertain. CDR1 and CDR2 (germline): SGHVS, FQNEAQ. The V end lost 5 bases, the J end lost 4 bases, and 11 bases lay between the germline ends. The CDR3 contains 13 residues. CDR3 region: CASSIPGVTEAFF. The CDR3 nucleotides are TGTGCCAGCAGCATACCCGGGGTCACTGAAGCTTTCTTT.

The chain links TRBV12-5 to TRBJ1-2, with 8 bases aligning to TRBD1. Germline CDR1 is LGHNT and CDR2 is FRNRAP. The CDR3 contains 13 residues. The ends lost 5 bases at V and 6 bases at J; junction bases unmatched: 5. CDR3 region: CASGAGTGDGYTF. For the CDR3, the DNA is TGTGCTAGTGGTGCCGGGACAGGAGATGGCTACACCTTC.

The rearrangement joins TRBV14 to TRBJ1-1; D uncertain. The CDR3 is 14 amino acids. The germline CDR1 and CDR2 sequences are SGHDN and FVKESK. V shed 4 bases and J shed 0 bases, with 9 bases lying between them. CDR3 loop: CASSRAGMNTEAFF. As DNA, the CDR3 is TGTGCCAGCAGCCGTGCTGGCATGAACACTGAAGCTTTCTTT.